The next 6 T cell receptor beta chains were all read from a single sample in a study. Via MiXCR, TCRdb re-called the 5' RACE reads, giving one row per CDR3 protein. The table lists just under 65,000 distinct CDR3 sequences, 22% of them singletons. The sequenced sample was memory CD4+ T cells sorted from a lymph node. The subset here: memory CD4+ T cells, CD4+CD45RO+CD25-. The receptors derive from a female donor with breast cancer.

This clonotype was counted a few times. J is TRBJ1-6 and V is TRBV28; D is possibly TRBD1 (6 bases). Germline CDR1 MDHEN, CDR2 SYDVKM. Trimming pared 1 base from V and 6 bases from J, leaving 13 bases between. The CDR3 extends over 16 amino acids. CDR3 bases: TGTGCCAGCAGTTTATTACCAGGGGCCGGTAATTCACCCCTCCACTTT. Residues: CASSLLPGAGNSPLHF. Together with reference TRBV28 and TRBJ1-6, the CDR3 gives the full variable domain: DVKVTQSSRYLVKRTGEKVFLECVQDMDHENMFWYRQDPGLGLRLIYFSYDVKMKEKGDIPEGYSVSREKKERFSLILESASTNQTSMYLCASSLLPGAGNSPLHFGNGTRLTVT.

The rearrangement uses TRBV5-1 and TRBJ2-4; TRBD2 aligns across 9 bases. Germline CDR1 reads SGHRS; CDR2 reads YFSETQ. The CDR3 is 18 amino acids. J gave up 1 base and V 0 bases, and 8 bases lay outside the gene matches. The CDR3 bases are TGCGCCAGCAGCTTGGCCTTAGCGGGAGAAGGGGCCAAAAACATTCAGTACTTC. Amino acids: CASSLALAGEGAKNIQYF.

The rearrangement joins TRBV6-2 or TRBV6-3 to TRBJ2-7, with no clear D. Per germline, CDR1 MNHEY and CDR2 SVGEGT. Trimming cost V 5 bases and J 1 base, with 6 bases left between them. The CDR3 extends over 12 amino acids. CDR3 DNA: TGTGCCAGCAGTCAGGCGTCCTACGAGCAGTACTTC. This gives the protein CASSQASYEQYF.

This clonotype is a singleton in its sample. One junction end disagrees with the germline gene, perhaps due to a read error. The CDR3 DNA follows: TGTGCCAGCGGTTACGGCGGGTACCAAGAGACCCAGTGCTTC. Amino acids: CASGYGGYQETQCF. The rearrangement joins TRBV6-2 or TRBV6-3 to TRBJ2-5; D possibly corresponds to TRBD2 (5 bases). The V gene's germline CDR1 is MNHEY and CDR2 SVGEGT. CDR3 length: 14 amino acids.

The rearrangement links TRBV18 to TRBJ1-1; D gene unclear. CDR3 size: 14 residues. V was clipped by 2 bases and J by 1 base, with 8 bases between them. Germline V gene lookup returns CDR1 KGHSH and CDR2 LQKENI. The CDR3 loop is CASSPSGRNTEAFF. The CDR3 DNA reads TGTGCCAGCTCACCATCGGGCAGGAACACTGAAGCTTTCTTT.

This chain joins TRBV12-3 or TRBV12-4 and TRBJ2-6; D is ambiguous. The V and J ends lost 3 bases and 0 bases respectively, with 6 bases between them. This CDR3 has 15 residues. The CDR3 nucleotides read TGTGCCAGCAGTTTGAGGAACTCTGGGGCCAACGTCCTGACTTTC. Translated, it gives CASSLRNSGANVLTF.